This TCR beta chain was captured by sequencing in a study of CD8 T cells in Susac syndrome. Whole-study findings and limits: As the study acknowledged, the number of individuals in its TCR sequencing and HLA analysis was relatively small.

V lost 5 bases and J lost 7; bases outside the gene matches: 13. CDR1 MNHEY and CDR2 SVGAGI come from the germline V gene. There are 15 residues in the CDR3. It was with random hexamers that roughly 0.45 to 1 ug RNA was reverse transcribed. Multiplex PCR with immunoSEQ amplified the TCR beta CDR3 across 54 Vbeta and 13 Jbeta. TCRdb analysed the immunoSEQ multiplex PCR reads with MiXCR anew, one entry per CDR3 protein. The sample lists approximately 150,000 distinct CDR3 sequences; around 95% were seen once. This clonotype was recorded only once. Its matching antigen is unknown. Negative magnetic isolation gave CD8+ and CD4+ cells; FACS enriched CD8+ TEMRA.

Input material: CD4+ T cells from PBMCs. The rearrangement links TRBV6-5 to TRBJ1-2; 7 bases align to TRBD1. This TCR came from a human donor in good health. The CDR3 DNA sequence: TGTGCCAGCAGTGCAGGGGGGACGGGGGGGAGTGGCTACACCTTC. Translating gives CASSAGGTGGSGYTF.